Detailed here is one T cell receptor beta chain. Its antigen remains unidentified. One base away there is no much larger clone; base qualities are not given. Sequencing instrument: Illumina NovaSeq 6000. TCRalpha and TCRbeta cDNA libraries were constructed by 5'RACE with constant-segment primers, with sample barcodes and unique molecular identifiers being introduced. Trizol reagent was used to extract RNA from every sample. Library amplification was performed in two PCR steps, and a second sample barcode and Illumina TruSeq adapters were introduced in the second step. Sequencing of the libraries was done on an Illumina NovaSeq, producing 2 x 150 bp paired-end reads. Per the source publication's procedure: Reads were demultiplexed and collapsed into UMI-guided consensus sequences with migec v1.2.7. Using mixcr v2.1.11, UMI consensuses were aligned to TRA and TRB V and J templates and then assembled into clonotypes. Expanded or contracted clonotypes were those called significant by both edgeR and NoisET, with noise models trained on biological replicates. For edgeR calls, the cutoffs were a false discovery rate-adjusted p below 0.01 and a log2 fold-change threshold of 1. PCA with hierarchical clustering of max-normalized trajectories of the 1000 most abundant clonotypes was used as exploratory dynamics analysis. Separately sequenced CD4+ and CD8+ repertoires were used to assign a CD4 or CD8 phenotype to each responding clone. TCRdb applied fastp at Q25 and MiXCR to the public reads, then kept only in-frame beta chains. Each entry is one CDR3 protein sequence, shown with its most common DNA and genes. The V and J calls shown here were made by TCRdb, not taken from the authors' results. The sample table lists 250,000 to 400,000 distinct CDR3 sequences, around 15% of them with a count of one. Approximately 22% of the sample is taken by the ten largest.

The sample originates from a study of T-cell memory formation after mild COVID-19 (dated by TCRdb to about 2021). About the study as a whole: TCR sequence clusters from the two donors were found to be largely donor specific. T-cell clones expanding and contracting after mild COVID-19 in a couple of donors were tracked by longitudinal TCRalpha and TCRbeta repertoire sequencing. Two young, previously healthy adult volunteers, one female and one male, were included in the cohort. Results the study describes overall, beyond this receptor: Balanced CD4/CD8 phenotypes were observed for clones contracting from day 15 to 85, whereas a bias towards CD4+ was observed for a second wave of clones expanding from day 15 to 37. Some responding clones were detected in pre-infection memory, suggesting pre-existing cross-reactive memory T cells joined the SARS-CoV-2 response. Contracting CD4+ clones turned up mainly in the CM and EM memory subsets, whereas EMRA was where CD8+ clones were enriched. The study included only a couple of mild cases, and larger cohorts that include severe cases with pre-infection samples were judged to be necessary. The second-wave clones that peaked on day 37 were not confirmed to be SARS-CoV-2 specific.

Ficoll-Paque density gradient centrifugation was used to isolate PBMCs. From the cysteine through the phenylalanine, the CDR3 covers 13 amino acids. Left in the record is the CDR3 DNA by itself, 39 bases read in frame from the first base. Germline trimming amounts to 10 bases on V and 9 bases on J, with 7 as the count of junction bases outside the gene matches. The receptor was derived from a man between 18 and 29 years old who had mild COVID-19 (a few samples of this study predate the infection). The sample titles of this study are shuffled in the database, so cell type and time point are left out; the donor was told from shared clones. What was sequenced was PBMCs or a T cell subset sorted from them (not recorded which). The chain couples TRBV12-3 or TRBV12-4 to TRBJ2-1; TRBD2 agrees with 12 junctional bases. CDR3 sequence: CATGTSGYSEQFF. Here is the DNA: TGTGCCACCGGGACTAGCGGGTATAGTGAGCAGTTCTTC.